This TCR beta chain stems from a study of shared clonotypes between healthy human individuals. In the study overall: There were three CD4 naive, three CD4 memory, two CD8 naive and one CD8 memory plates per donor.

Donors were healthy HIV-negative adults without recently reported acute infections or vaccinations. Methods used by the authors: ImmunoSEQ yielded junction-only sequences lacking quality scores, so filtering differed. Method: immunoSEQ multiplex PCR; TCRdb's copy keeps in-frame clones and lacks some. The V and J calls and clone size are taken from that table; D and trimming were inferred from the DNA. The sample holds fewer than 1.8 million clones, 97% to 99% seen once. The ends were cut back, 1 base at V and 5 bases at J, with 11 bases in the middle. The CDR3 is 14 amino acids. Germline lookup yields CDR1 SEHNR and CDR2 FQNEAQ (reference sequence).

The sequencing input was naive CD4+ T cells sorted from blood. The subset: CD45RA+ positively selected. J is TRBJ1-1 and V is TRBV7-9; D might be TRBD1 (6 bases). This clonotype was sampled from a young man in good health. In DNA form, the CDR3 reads TGTGCCAGCAGCTTAGACAGGGCAGGGACTGAAGCTTTCTTT. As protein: CASSLDRAGTEAFF.